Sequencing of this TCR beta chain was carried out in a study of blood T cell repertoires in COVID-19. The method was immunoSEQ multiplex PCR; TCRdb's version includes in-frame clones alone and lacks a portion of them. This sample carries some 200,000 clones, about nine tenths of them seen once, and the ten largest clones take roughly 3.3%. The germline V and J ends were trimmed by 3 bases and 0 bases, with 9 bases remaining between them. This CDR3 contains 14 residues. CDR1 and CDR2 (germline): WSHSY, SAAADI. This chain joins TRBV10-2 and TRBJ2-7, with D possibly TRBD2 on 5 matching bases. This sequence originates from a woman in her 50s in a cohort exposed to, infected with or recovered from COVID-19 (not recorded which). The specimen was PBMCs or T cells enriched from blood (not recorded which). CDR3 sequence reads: CASSEPGSSYEQYF. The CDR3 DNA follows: TGCGCCAGCAGTGAACCGGGGAGCTCCTACGAGCAGTACTTC.